These 27 T cell receptor beta chains were sequenced from one sample in a study of cytomegalovirus exposure and HLA in healthy donors. TCRdb's copy holds only in-frame clones and misses some; the assay was immunoSEQ multiplex PCR. The data hold some 170,000 clones, with about nine tenths observed a single time. The source material was PBMCs. These receptor sequences come from a young man in good health and CMV-seropositive.

This chain links TRBV11-2 with TRBJ1-3; D not certain. With 0 bases removed from V and 0 bases from J, the gap between germline ends came to 15 bases. Germline lookup yields CDR1 SGHAT and CDR2 FQNNGV. The CDR3 is 18 amino acids. The CDR3 reads CASSLDGWEKPSGNTIYF. CDR3 nucleotide sequence: TGTGCCAGCAGCTTAGACGGGTGGGAGAAACCCTCTGGAAACACCATATATTTT. The whole variable domain, filled in from reference TRBV11-2 and TRBJ1-3, reads EAGVAQSPRYKIIEKRQSVAFWCNPISGHATLYWYQQILGQGPKLLIQFQNNGVVDDSQLPKDRFSAERLKGVDSTLKIQPAKLEDSAVYLCASSLDGWEKPSGNTIYFGEGSWLTVV.

This chain joins TRBV19 and TRBJ2-7; 7 nucleotides line up with TRBD1. CDR1 and CDR2 (germline): LNHDA, SQIVND (reference sequence). Trimming took 3 bases from V and 6 from J; bases not matched to a gene: 5. This CDR3 contains 13 residues. This CDR3 is CASSIVGGSEQYF. DNA of the CDR3: TGTGCCAGTAGTATTGTAGGGGGCTCCGAGCAGTACTTC.

The chain joins TRBV5-1 to TRBJ2-3; TRBD2 matches at 12 bases. Germline values: CDR1 SGHRS, CDR2 YFSETQ. The V segment lost 3 bases and the J segment 5 bases; nucleotides outside the gene matches: 7. This CDR3 region has 16 residues. CDR3 amino acids: CASSWQTSGSGDTQYF. CDR3 DNA sequence: TGCGCCAGCAGCTGGCAGACTAGCGGGAGCGGAGATACGCAGTATTTT.

This clone has only a few counts. The chain employs TRBV2 and TRBJ1-4, with 10 bases fitting TRBD1. V shed 0 bases and J 7 bases; nucleotides not matched to a gene: 2. The CDR3 length is 15 residues. The germline CDR1 and CDR2 sequences are SNHLY and FYNNEI. CDR3 protein: CASSEARTGGEKLFF. The CDR3 nucleotides read TGTGCCAGCAGTGAAGCCCGGACAGGGGGTGAAAAACTGTTTTTT.

The rearrangement uses TRBV11-2 and TRBJ1-1; no clear D. V gave up 1 base and J gave up 3 bases, with 9 bases separating them. The CDR3 runs to 14 residues. In germline, CDR1 is SGHAT, CDR2 FQNNGV. CDR3 bases: TGTGCCAGCAGCTTAGGACACCCGTACACTGAAGCTTTCTTT. It encodes CASSLGHPYTEAFF.

This sequence joins TRBV6-1 and TRBJ2-7, with 9 bases that match TRBD2. From germline, CDR1 is MNHNS and CDR2 SASEGT. J lost 2 bases, V lost 4 bases, and 6 bases had no gene match. The CDR3 totals 15 residues. The CDR3 DNA sequence: TGTGCCAGCAGTGCCGGACTAGCGCTAACCTACGAGCAGTACTTC. As protein: CASSAGLALTYEQYF.

The J gene is TRBJ2-5, the V gene TRBV28; 7 positions match TRBD1. Germline trimming cut 6 bases from V and 5 bases from J; bases unmatched to any gene: 6. CDR1 and CDR2 (germline): MDHEN, SYDVKM. This CDR3 is 13 amino acids long. The CDR3 region is CASRGTVGETQYF. CDR3 nucleotides: TGTGCCAGCAGGGGGACAGTCGGGGAGACCCAGTACTTC.

The chain recombines TRBV27 with TRBJ2-1; perhaps TRBD2 as D (5 bases). The CDR3 spans 13 residues. Trimming left V 0 bases short and J 6 bases short, with 6 bases between. Germline values: CDR1 MNHEY, CDR2 SMNVEV (reference sequence). This CDR3 reads CASSLSLANEQFF. The CDR3 region has the DNA TGTGCCAGCAGTTTATCCCTAGCCAATGAGCAGTTCTTC.

The rearrangement uses TRBV14 and TRBJ2-7; 8 bases map to TRBD2. The CDR3 runs to 16 residues. V gave up 1 base and J gave up 2 bases; unmatched junction bases: 7. The V gene's germline CDR1 is SGHDN and CDR2 FVKESK. The CDR3 sequence: CASSQVQAGETYEQYF. CDR3 in DNA: TGTGCCAGCAGCCAAGTCCAAGCGGGGGAGACCTACGAGCAGTACTTC.

The rearrangement joins TRBV7-3 to TRBJ2-1; 7 bases map to TRBD1. CDR3 length: 14 residues. With 5 bases clipped from V and 2 bases from J, the junction kept 3 bases outside the gene matches. Germline assignment: CDR1 SGHTA and CDR2 FQGTGA. DNA of the CDR3: TGTGCCAGCAGCCCGGGGACAGCCTACAATGAGCAGTTCTTC. It specifies CASSPGTAYNEQFF.

CDR3 nucleotide sequence: TGTGCCAGCAGGGACAGATACTACGAGCAGTACTTC. Translation gives CASRDRYYEQYF. This sequence joins TRBV6-1 and TRBJ2-7; maybe TRBD1 (6 bases). CDR1 and CDR2 (germline): MNHNS, SASEGT. The CDR3 is made up of 12 amino acids. V lost 6 bases and J 3 bases, leaving 9 bases between the germline ends.

This clone was seen only a few times. V usage is TRBV5-6 and J usage is TRBJ2-1; D not resolved. The CDR3 has 11 residues. V was pared by 2 bases and J by 7 bases, with 4 bases between. CDR1 SGHDT and CDR2 YYEEEE come from the germline V gene. The CDR3 DNA is TGTGCCAGCAGCTTTGCGAATGAGCAGTTCTTC. It is translated as CASSFANEQFF.

CDR3 loop: CASRRGQTNYGYTF. CDR3 nucleotides: TGTGCCAGCAGGCGAGGACAGACTAACTATGGCTACACCTTC. The chain has TRBV2 and TRBJ1-2; possible D gene TRBD1, 6 bases. Germline V lookup: CDR1 SNHLY, CDR2 FYNNEI. V lost 6 bases, J lost 0 bases, and 11 bases lay in between. The CDR3 covers 14 residues. The full variable domain, with the rest looked up from reference TRBV2 and TRBJ1-2, is EPEVTQTPSHQVTQMGQEVILRCVPISNHLYFYWYRQILGQKVEFLVSFYNNEISEKSEIFDDQFSVERPDGSNFTLKIRSTKLEDSAMYFCASRRGQTNYGYTFGSGTRLTVV.

The CDR3 DNA reads as TGCGCCAGCAGCTTGCCGAGCGGGAGCCCCTACAATGAGCAGTTCTTC. Translated: CASSLPSGSPYNEQFF. The gene calls are TRBV5-1 and TRBJ2-1; 8 positions match TRBD2. This CDR3 spans 16 amino acids. Trimming at V came to 1 base and at J to 2 bases, leaving 5 bases not matched to a gene. Germline lookup yields CDR1 SGHRS and CDR2 YFSETQ.

The V call is TRBV19, the J call TRBJ1-1, with TRBD1 as a possible D gene (6 bases). CDR1 is LNHDA, CDR2 SQIVND, per germline (reference sequence). Between the trimmed V and J ends, which lost 7 bases and 1 base, there was a span of 13 bases. This CDR3 spans 14 amino acids. The CDR3 spells CASTRRGGNTEAFF. The CDR3 nucleotides read TGTGCCAGTACCCGGAGAGGGGGGAACACTGAAGCTTTCTTT.

This clone was counted a few times. The chain uses TRBV18 and TRBJ2-5; D gene uncertain. The CDR3 spans 13 residues. The V gene lost 3 bases and the J gene lost 2 bases, with 7 bases spanning the gap. In germline, CDR1 is KGHSH, CDR2 LQKENI. The CDR3 is CASSPGRQETQYF. The CDR3 nucleotides read TGTGCCAGCTCACCGGGCAGACAAGAGACCCAGTACTTC. Full variable domain (remainder filled in from reference TRBV18 and TRBJ2-5): NAGVMQNPRHLVRRRGQEARLRCSPMKGHSHVYWYRQLPEEGLKFMVYLQKENIIDESGMPKERFSAEFPKEGPSILRIQQVVRGDSAAYFCASSPGRQETQYFGPGTRLLVL.

This clone is a singleton in its sample. The chain employs TRBV5-4 and TRBJ2-7, with 10 bases that match TRBD1. The CDR3 runs to 18 residues. With 3 bases clipped from V and 2 bases from J, the junction kept 14 bases outside the gene matches. Germline CDR1 is SGHNT and CDR2 is YYREEE (reference sequence). CDR3 nucleotide sequence: TGTGCCAGCAGCTCGACCCGGGACAGGGGACCTCGAACCTACGAGCAGTACTTC. It is translated as CASSSTRDRGPRTYEQYF.

This clone has more than one count but fewer than ten. This chain joins TRBV6-4 and TRBJ2-1, with TRBD2 matching 11 bases. The CDR3 extends over 15 amino acids. The germline CDR1 and CDR2 sequences are MRHNA and SNTAGT. The V segment lost 3 bases and the J segment 2 bases; nucleotides outside the gene matches: 0. As DNA, the CDR3 is TGTGCCAGCAGTGAACTAGCGGGAGCCTACAATGAGCAGTTCTTC. It encodes CASSELAGAYNEQFF.

The gene calls are TRBV10-3 and TRBJ2-2; D possibly corresponds to TRBD2 (6 bases). This CDR3 contains 14 residues. Germline CDR1 is ENHRY and CDR2 is SYGVKD. Trimming pared 10 bases from V and 0 bases from J, leaving 12 bases between. The CDR3 DNA is TGTGCCACGGGACTTACTTCGAACACCGGGGAGCTGTTTTTT. This translates into CATGLTSNTGELFF.

The chain has TRBV2 and TRBJ1-1, with D possibly matching TRBD1 (6 bases). The germline CDR1 and CDR2 sequences are SNHLY and FYNNEI. The CDR3 covers 14 residues. V was trimmed by 5 bases and J by 5 bases, leaving 15 bases between them. For the CDR3, the DNA is TGTGCCAGCAGTCCTAGACAGGTTGAAACTGAAGCTTTCTTT. Translation: CASSPRQVETEAFF.

The chain combines TRBV28 with TRBJ2-7; 9 bases are a match to TRBD1. Germline values: CDR1 MDHEN, CDR2 SYDVKM. This CDR3 region has 13 residues. The V segment lost 3 bases and the J segment 6 bases; nucleotides outside the gene matches: 3. The CDR3 protein is CASSFGQGPEQYF. Written as DNA, the CDR3 is TGTGCCAGCAGTTTTGGACAGGGGCCCGAGCAGTACTTC.

The rearrangement joins TRBV7-6 to TRBJ2-3; 9 bases are shared with TRBD1. J gave up 3 bases and V 1 base, and 5 bases lay outside the gene matches. This CDR3 is built from 16 residues. CDR1 is SGHVS, CDR2 FNYEAQ, per germline. In DNA, the CDR3 is TGTGCCAGCAGCTTAGGTTCGGGACAGGGAACAGATACGCAGTATTTT. Translation gives CASSLGSGQGTDTQYF.

The J gene is TRBJ2-7, the V gene TRBV10-2; 9 bases fit TRBD1. CDR1 and CDR2 from the germline V gene are WSHSY and SAAADI. The CDR3 consists of 13 residues. V trimming: 2 bases; J trimming: 6 bases; junction bases outside the gene matches: 2. The CDR3 protein is CASSEGTGREQYF. The CDR3 bases are TGCGCCAGCAGTGAGGGGACAGGGCGCGAGCAGTACTTC.

This clone was counted a few times. The chain joins TRBV7-6 to TRBJ1-5; D ambiguous. The V gene lost 5 bases and the J gene lost 3 bases, with 11 bases spanning the gap. The germline V gene has CDR1 SGHVS and CDR2 FNYEAQ. The CDR3 totals 14 residues. This chain's CDR3 is CASSPRGFNQPQHF. In DNA, the CDR3 is TGTGCCAGCAGCCCCCGGGGATTCAATCAGCCCCAGCATTTT.

The genes are TRBV2 and TRBJ2-7, with 10 bases fitting TRBD2. CDR3 size: 14 residues. From germline, CDR1 is SNHLY and CDR2 FYNNEI. After removal of 1 base from V and 3 bases from J, the junction contained 0 bases not matched to a gene. The CDR3 here is CASSEGTSGYEQYF. In DNA form, the CDR3 reads TGTGCCAGCAGTGAAGGGACTAGCGGCTACGAGCAGTACTTC.

The chain joins TRBV29-1 to TRBJ2-3; 8 nucleotides align to TRBD2. The length of the CDR3 is 12 residues. In germline, CDR1 is SQVTM, CDR2 ANQGSEA. The trim removed 4 bases at V and 3 bases at J, leaving 0 bases unmatched. The CDR3 loop reads CSVVAGTDTQYF. Written as DNA, the CDR3 is TGCAGCGTTGTAGCGGGGACAGATACGCAGTATTTT.

V and J are TRBV30 and TRBJ2-7, with a tentative D call TRBD2 (6 bases). The CDR3 is 14 residues long. In germline, CDR1 is GTSNPN, CDR2 SVGIG (reference sequence). With 5 bases removed from V and 3 bases from J, the gap between germline ends came to 17 bases. For the CDR3, the DNA is TGTGCCTGGGGGCTTGGGGGGAACTTCTACGAGCAGTACTTC. It yields the protein CAWGLGGNFYEQYF.